This T cell receptor (beta chain) originates from a study of OX40 agonist ivuxolimab in advanced cancers. Study details: Three individuals attained partial responses, comprising one hepatocellular carcinoma case and two cutaneous melanoma cases.

This clone turned up a few times. The target antigen is unknown. The germline V gene has CDR1 SGHTA and CDR2 FQGNSA. The CDR3 consists of 15 residues. V dropped 5 bases and J dropped 7 bases, with 15 bases sitting between them. Study-level findings and limits: Researchers did not establish what antigens the expanded peripheral T cells target.

Measured with immunoSEQ multiplex PCR; TCRdb has only the in-frame clones, and not every one. This sample has 60,000 to 80,000 clones, with around four fifths found just once. Patients were ineligible given autoimmune disease history or systemic immunosuppression. The receptor comes from an adult with an advanced solid tumor such as melanoma, head and neck, liver or kidney cancer. The rearrangement uses TRBV7-2 and TRBJ1-6; D gene ambiguous. Sequencing used CD4+ or CD8+ T cells sorted from blood, obtained in a trial of the OX40 agonist ivuxolimab. The CDR3 coding sequence is TGTGCCAGCAGCCCCCAGAGGCAAGGGAATTCACCCCTCCACTTT. This encodes CASSPQRQGNSPLHF. Full variable domain (rest looked up from reference TRBV7-2 and TRBJ1-6): GAGVSQSPSNKVTEKGKDVELRCDPISGHTALYWYRQSLGQGLEFLIYFQGNSAPDKSGLPSDRFSAERTGGSVSTLTIQRTQQEDSAVYLCASSPQRQGNSPLHFGNGTRLTVT.